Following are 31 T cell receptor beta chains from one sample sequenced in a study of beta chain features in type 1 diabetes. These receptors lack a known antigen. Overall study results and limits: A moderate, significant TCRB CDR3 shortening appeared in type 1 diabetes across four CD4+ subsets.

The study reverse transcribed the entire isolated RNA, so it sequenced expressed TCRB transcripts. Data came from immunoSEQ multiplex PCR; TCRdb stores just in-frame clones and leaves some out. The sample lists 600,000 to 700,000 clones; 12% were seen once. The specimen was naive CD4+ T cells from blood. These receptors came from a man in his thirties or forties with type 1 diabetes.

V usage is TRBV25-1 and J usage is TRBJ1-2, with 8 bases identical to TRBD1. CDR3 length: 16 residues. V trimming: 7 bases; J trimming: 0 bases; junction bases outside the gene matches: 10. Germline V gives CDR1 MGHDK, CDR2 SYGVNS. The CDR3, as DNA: TGTGCCAGCAAGGGATCAGGGGGCGATACTAACTATGGCTACACCTTC. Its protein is CASKGSGGDTNYGYTF.

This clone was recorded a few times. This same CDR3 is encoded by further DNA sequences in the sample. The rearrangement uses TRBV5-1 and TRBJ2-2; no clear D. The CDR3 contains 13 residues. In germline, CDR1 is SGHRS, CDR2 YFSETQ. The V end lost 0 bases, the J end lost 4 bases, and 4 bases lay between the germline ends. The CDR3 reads CASSLGSTGELFF. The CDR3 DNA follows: TGCGCCAGCAGCTTGGGAAGCACCGGGGAGCTGTTTTTT.

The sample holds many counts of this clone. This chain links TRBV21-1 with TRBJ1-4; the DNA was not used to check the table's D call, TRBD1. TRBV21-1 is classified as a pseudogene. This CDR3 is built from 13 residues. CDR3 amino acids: CASSKVRGLALFF. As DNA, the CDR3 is TGTGCCAGCAGCAAAGTTAGGGGATTAGCACTGTTTTTT.

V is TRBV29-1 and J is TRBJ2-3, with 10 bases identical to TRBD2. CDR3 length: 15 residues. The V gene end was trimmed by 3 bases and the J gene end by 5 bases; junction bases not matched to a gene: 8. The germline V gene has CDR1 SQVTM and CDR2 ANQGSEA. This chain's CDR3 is CSVDSTAGGEDTQYF. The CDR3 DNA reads TGCAGCGTTGATTCGACAGCGGGGGGGGAAGATACGCAGTATTTT.

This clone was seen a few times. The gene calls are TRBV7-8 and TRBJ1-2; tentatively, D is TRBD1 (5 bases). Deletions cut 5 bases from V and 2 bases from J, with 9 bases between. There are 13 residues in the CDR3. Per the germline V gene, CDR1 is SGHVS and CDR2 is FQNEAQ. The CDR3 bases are TGTGCCAGCAGCCCGGGACCGAACTATGGCTACACCTTC. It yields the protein CASSPGPNYGYTF.

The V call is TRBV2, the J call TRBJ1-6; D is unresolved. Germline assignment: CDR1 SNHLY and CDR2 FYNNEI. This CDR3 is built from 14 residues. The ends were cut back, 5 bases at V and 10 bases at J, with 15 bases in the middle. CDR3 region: CASSSLETVSPLHF. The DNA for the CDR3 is TGTGCCAGCAGTTCCCTCGAGACGGTCTCACCCCTCCACTTT.

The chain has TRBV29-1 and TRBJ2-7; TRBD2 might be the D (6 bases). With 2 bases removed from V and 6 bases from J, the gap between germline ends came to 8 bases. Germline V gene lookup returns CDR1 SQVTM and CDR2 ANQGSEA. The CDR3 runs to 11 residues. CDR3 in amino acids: CSVERGSEQYF. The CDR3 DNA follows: TGCAGCGTTGAACGGGGGAGCGAGCAGTACTTC.

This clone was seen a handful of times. The CDR3 loop is CASSLRQAREQYF. DNA of the CDR3: TGTGCCAGCAGCCTCCGACAGGCGAGGGAGCAGTACTTC. The chain joins TRBV7-2 to TRBJ2-7, with D maybe TRBD1 (6 bases). This CDR3 is 13 amino acids long. Per the germline V gene, CDR1 is SGHTA and CDR2 is FQGNSA. The V and J ends lost 5 bases and 7 bases respectively, with 15 bases between them.

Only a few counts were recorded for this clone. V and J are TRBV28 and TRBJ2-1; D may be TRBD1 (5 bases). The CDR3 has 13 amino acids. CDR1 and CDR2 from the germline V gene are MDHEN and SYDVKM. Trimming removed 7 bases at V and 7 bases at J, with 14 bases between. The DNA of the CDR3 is TGTGCCAGCAAATGGGGCGCTACGAATGAGCAGTTCTTC. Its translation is CASKWGATNEQFF.

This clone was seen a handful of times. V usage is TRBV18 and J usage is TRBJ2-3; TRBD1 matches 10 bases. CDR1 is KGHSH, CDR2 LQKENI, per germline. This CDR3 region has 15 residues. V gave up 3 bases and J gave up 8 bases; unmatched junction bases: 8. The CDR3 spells CASSPGTGVIGTQYF. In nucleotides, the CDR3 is TGTGCCAGCTCACCCGGGACAGGGGTGATAGGTACGCAGTATTTT.

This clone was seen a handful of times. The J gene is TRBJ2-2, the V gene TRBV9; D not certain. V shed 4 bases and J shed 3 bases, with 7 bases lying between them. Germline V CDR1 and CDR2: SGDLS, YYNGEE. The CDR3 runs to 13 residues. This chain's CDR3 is CASSPDYTGELFF. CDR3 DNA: TGTGCCAGCAGCCCGGATTACACCGGGGAGCTGTTTTTT.

The DNA for the CDR3 is TGTGCCAGCAGTTTATCGTTTGCAGATACGCAGTATTTT. Translated: CASSLSFADTQYF. The genes are TRBV2 and TRBJ2-3; unclear D gene. Germline CDR1 reads SNHLY; CDR2 reads FYNNEI. The CDR3 spans 13 residues. V was pared by 5 bases and J by 4 bases, with 10 bases between.

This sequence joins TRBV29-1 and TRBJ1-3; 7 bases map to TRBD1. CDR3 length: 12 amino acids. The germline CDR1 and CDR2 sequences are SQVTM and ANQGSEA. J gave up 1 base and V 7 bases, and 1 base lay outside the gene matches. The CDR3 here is CSATGSGNTIYF. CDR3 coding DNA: TGCAGCGCGACAGGGTCTGGAAACACCATATATTTT.

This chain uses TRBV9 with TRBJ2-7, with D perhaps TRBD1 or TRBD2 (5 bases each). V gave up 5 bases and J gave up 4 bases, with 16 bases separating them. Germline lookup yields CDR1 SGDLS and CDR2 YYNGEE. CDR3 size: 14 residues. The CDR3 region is CASSTGAPTYEQYF. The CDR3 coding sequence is TGTGCCAGCAGTACCGGGGCCCCAACTTACGAGCAGTACTTC.

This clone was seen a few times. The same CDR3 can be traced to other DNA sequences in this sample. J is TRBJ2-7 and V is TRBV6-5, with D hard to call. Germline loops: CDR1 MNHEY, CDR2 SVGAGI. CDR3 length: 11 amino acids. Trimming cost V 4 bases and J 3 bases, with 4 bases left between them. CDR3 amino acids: CASSSLYEQYF. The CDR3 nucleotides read TGTGCCAGCAGTTCCCTCTACGAGCAGTACTTC.

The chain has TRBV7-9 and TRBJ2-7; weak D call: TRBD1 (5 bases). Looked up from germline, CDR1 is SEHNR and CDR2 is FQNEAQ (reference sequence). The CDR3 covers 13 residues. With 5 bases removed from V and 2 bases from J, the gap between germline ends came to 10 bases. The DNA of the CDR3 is TGTGCCAGCAGCCCGACAGCTACCTACGAGCAGTACTTC. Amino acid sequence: CASSPTATYEQYF.

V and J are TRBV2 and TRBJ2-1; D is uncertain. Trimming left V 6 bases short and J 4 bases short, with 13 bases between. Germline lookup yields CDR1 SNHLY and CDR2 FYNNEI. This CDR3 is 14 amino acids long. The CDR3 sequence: CASSPRTSYNEQFF. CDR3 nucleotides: TGTGCCAGCAGCCCTAGGACCTCATACAATGAGCAGTTCTTC.

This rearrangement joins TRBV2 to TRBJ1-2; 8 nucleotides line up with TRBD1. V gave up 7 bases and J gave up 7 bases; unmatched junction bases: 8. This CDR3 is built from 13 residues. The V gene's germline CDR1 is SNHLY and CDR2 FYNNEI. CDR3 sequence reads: CASIQQGEGGYTF. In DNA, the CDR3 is TGTGCCAGCATCCAACAGGGGGAGGGTGGCTACACCTTC.

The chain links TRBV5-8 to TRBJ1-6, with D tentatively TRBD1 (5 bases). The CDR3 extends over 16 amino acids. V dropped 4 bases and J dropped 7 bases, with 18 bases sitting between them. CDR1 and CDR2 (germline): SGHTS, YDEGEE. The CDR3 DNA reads TGTGCCAGCAGCCCTGGGGACGGGTCGAGGAATTCACCCCTCCACTTT. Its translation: CASSPGDGSRNSPLHF.

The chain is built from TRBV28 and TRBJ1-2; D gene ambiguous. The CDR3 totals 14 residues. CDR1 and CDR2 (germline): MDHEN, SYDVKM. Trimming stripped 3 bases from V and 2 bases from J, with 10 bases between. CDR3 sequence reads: CASSLGAQNYGYTF. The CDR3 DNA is TGTGCCAGCAGTTTGGGAGCGCAGAACTATGGCTACACCTTC.

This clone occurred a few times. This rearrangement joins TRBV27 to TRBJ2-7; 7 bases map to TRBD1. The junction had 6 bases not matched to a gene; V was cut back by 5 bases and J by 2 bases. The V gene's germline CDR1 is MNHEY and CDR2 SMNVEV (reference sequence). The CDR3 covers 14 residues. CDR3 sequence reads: CASSVQGPTYEQYF. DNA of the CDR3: TGTGCCAGCAGTGTACAGGGGCCTACCTACGAGCAGTACTTC.

The CDR3 sequence: CASSGGGGSEKLFF. In DNA form, the CDR3 reads TGTGCCAGCAGTGGGGGCGGAGGTAGTGAAAAACTGTTTTTT. The V and J genes are TRBV2 and TRBJ1-4; possibly TRBD1 for D (5 bases). The V gene lost 4 bases and the J gene lost 7 bases, with 13 bases spanning the gap. The CDR3 has 14 amino acids. The germline V gene has CDR1 SNHLY and CDR2 FYNNEI. The full variable domain, its missing parts supplied by reference TRBV2 and TRBJ1-4, is EPEVTQTPSHQVTQMGQEVILRCVPISNHLYFYWYRQILGQKVEFLVSFYNNEISEKSEIFDDQFSVERPDGSNFTLKIRSTKLEDSAMYFCASSGGGGSEKLFFGSGTQLSVL.

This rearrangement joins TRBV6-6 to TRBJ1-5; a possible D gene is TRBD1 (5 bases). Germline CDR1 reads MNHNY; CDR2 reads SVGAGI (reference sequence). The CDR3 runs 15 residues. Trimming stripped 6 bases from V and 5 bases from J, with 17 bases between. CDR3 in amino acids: CASRAPGPRDQPQHF. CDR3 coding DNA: TGTGCCAGCAGGGCCCCGGGGCCCAGAGATCAGCCCCAGCATTTT.

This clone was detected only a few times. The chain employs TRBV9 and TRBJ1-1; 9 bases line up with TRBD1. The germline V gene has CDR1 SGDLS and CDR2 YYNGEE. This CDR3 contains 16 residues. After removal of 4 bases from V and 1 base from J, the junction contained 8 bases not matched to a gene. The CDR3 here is CASSPRTGVANTEAFF. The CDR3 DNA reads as TGTGCCAGCAGCCCTCGGACAGGGGTTGCGAACACTGAAGCTTTCTTT.

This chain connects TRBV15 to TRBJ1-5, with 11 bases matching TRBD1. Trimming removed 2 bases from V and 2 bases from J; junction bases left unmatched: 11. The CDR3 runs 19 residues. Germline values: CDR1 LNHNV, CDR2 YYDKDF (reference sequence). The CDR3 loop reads CATSRKPGQGAFGNQPQHF. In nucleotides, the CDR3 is TGTGCCACCAGCAGAAAACCAGGACAGGGGGCTTTCGGCAATCAGCCCCAGCATTTT.

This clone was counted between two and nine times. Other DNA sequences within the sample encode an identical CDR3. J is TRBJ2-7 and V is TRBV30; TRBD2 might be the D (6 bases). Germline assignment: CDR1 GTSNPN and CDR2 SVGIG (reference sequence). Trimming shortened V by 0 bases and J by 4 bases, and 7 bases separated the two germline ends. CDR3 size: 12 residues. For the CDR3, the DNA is TGTGCCTGGAGTGTACGGGGGTACGAGCAGTACTTC. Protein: CAWSVRGYEQYF.

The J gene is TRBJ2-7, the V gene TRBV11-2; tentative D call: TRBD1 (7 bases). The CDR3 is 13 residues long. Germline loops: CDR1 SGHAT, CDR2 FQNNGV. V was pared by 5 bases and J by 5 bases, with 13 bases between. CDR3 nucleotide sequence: TGTGCCAGCAGCCCGACAGGGACTCACGAGCAGTACTTC. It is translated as CASSPTGTHEQYF.

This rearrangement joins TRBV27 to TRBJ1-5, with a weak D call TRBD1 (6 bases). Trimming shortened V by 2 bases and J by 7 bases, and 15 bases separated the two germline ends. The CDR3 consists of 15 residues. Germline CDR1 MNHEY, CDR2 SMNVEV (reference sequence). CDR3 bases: TGTGCCAGCAGTTTAGGCAGGGGAAATGACCAGCCCCAGCATTTT. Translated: CASSLGRGNDQPQHF.

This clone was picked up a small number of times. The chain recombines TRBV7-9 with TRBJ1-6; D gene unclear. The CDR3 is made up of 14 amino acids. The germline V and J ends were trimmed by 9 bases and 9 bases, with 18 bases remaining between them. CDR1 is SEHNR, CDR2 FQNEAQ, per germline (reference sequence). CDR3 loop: CASTSIRDLSPLHF. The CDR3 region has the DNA TGTGCCAGTACCTCCATTAGAGACCTTTCACCCCTCCACTTT.

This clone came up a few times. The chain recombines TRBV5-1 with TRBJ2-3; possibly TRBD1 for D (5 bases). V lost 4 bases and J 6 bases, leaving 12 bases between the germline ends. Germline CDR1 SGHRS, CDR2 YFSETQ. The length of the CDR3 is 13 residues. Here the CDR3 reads CASSPQGQDTQYF. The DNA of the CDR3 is TGCGCCAGCAGCCCCCAGGGTCAGGATACGCAGTATTTT.

This CDR3 is CAMGGSYNSPLHF. In DNA, the CDR3 is TGTGCCATGGGGGGCTCCTATAATTCACCCCTCCACTTT. The chain joins TRBV2 to TRBJ1-6; a weak D match, TRBD1 (5 bases). Trimming shortened V by 10 bases and J by 0 bases, and 7 bases separated the two germline ends. This CDR3 comprises 13 residues. Germline V gene data show CDR1 as SNHLY and CDR2 as FYNNEI. Full variable domain (missing parts from reference TRBV2 and TRBJ1-6): EPEVTQTPSHQVTQMGQEVILRCVPISNHLYFYWYRQILGQKVEFLVSFYNNEISEKSEIFDDQFSVERPDGSNFTLKIRSTKLEDSAMYFCAMGGSYNSPLHFGNGTRLTVT.